This T cell receptor (beta chain) was recorded in a study of Ad26.COV2.S vaccination and SARS-CoV-2 variants. Study-level results: An underestimation of total T cell responses may have resulted from the TCR breadth and depth analyses.

Treatment specified: 19 received Ad26.COV2.S at low or high dose, single or two shots; 5 received placebo; per-sample allocation not given. Sampling happened 63 days after the first vaccine or placebo injection. Germline lookup yields CDR1 MGHRA and CDR2 YSYEKL. The CDR3 length is 15 residues. V dropped 8 bases and J dropped 4 bases, with 18 bases sitting between them. Measured with immunoSEQ multiplex PCR; TCRdb has only the in-frame clones, and not every one. The table includes 440,000 or so clones, 80% to 90% detected once. Concerning this clone: Its target is unknown.

V is TRBV4-1 and J is TRBJ2-1; D may be TRBD2 (5 bases). The sample here was peripheral blood, taken in a trial of Ad26.COV2.S vaccine versus placebo. The origin of this receptor is a person between 18 and 59 years old who received the Ad26.COV2.S COVID-19 vaccine or a placebo. CDR3 residues: CASSKRTEKYNEQFF. The CDR3 coding sequence is TGCGCCAGCTCGAAGCGGACGGAGAAATACAATGAGCAGTTCTTC.